This T cell receptor beta chain was sequenced for a study of T cell responses to AZD1222 COVID-19 vaccine. General study points: Every sample of the repertoires postdated the peak T cell response.

Regarding this clone: Its antigen is not identified.

The protocol was immunoSEQ multiplex PCR, while the TCRdb copy is restricted to in-frame clones and leaves out a portion. The table has 90,000 or so clones, 88% seen once. This clonotype was obtained from an adult in good health. Specimen: peripheral blood, collected on day 0 of AZD1222 vaccination.

The CDR3 coding sequence is TGTGCCAGCACAGCTAGCACCCTCACAGATACGCAGTATTTT. It is translated as CASTASTLTDTQYF. This chain connects TRBV6-5 to TRBJ2-3, with D possibly matching TRBD2 (5 bases). The germline V and J ends were trimmed by 7 bases and 2 bases, with 13 bases remaining between them. The CDR3 runs to 14 residues. Germline values: CDR1 MNHEY, CDR2 SVGAGI.